What follows is one T cell receptor beta chain and its context. The CDR3 length is 15 residues. Germline CDR1 is SGHRS and CDR2 is YFSETQ. Germline trimming cut 4 bases from V and 3 bases from J; bases unmatched to any gene: 7. These data come from a study of blood T cell repertoires in COVID-19. The overall study: Whether acute or convalescent, the COVID-19 samples came from the United States, Italy and Spain. T cells, B-cell-depleted T cells, or PBMCs supplied cDNA or gDNA.

In the original processing: Estimates of nucleated cell counts were drawn from the amplification of reference gene primers. The assay was immunoSEQ multiplex PCR, and TCRdb's table has in-frame clones only and misses some. The V and J calls and clone size come from that table; D and trimming were worked out from the DNA. The repertoire holds roughly 190,000 clones, with about 88% as singletons. The chain is built from TRBV5-1 and TRBJ2-7; TRBD1 aligns across 10 bases. The TCR comes from a woman aged 40 to 50 who had recovered from COVID-19. What was sequenced was peripheral blood. The chain's CDR3 is CASSLLTGGVYEQYF. CDR3 bases: TGCGCCAGCAGCCTCCTGACAGGGGGCGTCTACGAGCAGTACTTC.